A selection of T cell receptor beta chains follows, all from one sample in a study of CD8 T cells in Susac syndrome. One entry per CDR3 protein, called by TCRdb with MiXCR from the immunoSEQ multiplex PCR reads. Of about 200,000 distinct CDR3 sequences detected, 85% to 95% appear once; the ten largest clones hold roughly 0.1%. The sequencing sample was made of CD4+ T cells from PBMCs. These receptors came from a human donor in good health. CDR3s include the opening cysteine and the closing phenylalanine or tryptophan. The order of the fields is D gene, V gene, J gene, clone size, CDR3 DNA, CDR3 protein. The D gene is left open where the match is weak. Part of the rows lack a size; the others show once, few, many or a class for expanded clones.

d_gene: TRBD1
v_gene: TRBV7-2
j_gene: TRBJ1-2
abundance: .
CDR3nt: TGTGCCAGCAGCTCAGGGACAGGGGATGGCTACACCTTC
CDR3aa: CASSSGTGDGYTF

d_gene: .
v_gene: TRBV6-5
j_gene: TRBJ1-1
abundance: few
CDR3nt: TGTGCCAGCAGTTATGGAGGCACTGAAGCTTTCTTT
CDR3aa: CASSYGGTEAFF

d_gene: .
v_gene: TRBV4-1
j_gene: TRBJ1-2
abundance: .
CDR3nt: TGCGCCAGCAGCCAAGAAGGCAGTATGCCCTATGGCTACACCTTC
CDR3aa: CASSQEGSMPYGYTF

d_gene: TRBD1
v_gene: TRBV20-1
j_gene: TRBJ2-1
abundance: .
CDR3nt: TGCAGTGCGGAGGACAGGGGAAAAGGCTCCTACAATGAGCAGTTCTTC
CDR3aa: CSAEDRGKGSYNEQFF

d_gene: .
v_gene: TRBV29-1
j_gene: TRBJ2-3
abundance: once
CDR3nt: TGCAGCGTTGACAGGCTCAGGGAACGTTGGACAGATACGCAGTATTTT
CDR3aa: CSVDRLRERWTDTQYF

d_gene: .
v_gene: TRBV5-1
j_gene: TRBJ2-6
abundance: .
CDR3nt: TGCGCCAGCAGCCCACGGACAGCCAACGTCCTGACTTTC
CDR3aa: CASSPRTANVLTF

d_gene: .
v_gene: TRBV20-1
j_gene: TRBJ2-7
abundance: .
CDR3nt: TGCAGTGCGACGGACGGGGGTGGAGAGCAGTACTTC
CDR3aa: CSATDGGGEQYF

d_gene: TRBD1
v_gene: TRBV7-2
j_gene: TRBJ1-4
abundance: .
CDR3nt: TGTGCCAGCAGCTTAGCCCCAGGGGGTGAAAAACTGTTTTTT
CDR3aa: CASSLAPGGEKLFF

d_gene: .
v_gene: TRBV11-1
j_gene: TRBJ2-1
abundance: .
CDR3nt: TGTGCCAGCAGGCCCGACTGGAACAATGAGCAGTTCTTC
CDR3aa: CASRPDWNNEQFF

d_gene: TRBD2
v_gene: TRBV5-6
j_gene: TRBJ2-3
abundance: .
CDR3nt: TGTGCCAGCAGCTTACCACTAGCGGTCACAGATACGCAGTATTTT
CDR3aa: CASSLPLAVTDTQYF

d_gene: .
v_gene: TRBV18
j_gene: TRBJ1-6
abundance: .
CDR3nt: TGTGCCAGCTCACCAAGTGGGACACCGAATTCACCCCTCCACTTT
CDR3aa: CASSPSGTPNSPLHF

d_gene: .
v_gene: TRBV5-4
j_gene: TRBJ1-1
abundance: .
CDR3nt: TGTGCCAGCAGCTTAGGGGGGATCAACACTGAAGCTTTCTTT
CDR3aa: CASSLGGINTEAFF

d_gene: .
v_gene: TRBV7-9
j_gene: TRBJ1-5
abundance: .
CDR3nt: TGTGCCAGCAGCTTATACGGGGGGCCCTTGGGCCAGCATTTT
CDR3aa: CASSLYGGPLGQHF

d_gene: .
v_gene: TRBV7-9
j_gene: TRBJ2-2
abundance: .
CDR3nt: TGTGCCAACGTAGGGACCGGACCCGGGGAGCTGTTTTTT
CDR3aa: CANVGTGPGELFF

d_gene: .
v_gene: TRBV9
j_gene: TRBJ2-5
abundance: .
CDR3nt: TGTGCCAGCAGCGTAGAATCGGGGAGAGAGACCCAGTACTTC
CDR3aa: CASSVESGRETQYF

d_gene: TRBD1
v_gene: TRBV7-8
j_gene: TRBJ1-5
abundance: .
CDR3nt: TGTGCCAGCAGCTTGAGGACAGGGTTTAGTCAGCCCCAGCATTTT
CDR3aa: CASSLRTGFSQPQHF